This passage covers 3 T cell receptor beta chains from one sample sequenced in a study of shared clonotypes between healthy human individuals. Naive CD8 populations comprised CD45RO-negative cells positively selected for CCR7, excluding terminally differentiated effector memory CD45RA+ cells. Generated by immunoSEQ multiplex PCR, the TCRdb table keeps only in-frame clones and is missing some. The table lists around 620,000 clones, 85% to 95% of them singletons, with 0.11% in the top ten. Input material: naive CD8+ T cells sorted from blood. The receptors were sampled from a woman under 40 in good health.

The chain couples TRBV2 to TRBJ2-5; D assignment may be TRBD1 or TRBD2 (5 bases each). The V gene's germline CDR1 is SNHLY and CDR2 FYNNEI. This CDR3 spans 15 amino acids. The CDR3, as DNA: TGTGCAACGGATCTAATGGGGCGGGCTCAAGAGACCCAGTACTTC. Translated, it gives CATDLMGRAQETQYF.

The V gene is TRBV29-1, the J gene TRBJ2-1; 8 bases fit TRBD2. The J segment lost 5 bases and the V segment lost 8 bases, leaving 11 bases of the junction unmatched. Per germline, CDR1 SQVTM and CDR2 ANQGSEA. The CDR3 spans 14 residues. CDR3 in DNA: TGCAGCTCGCTAGGAGGCGGGAGGCACAATGAGCAGTTCTTC. It translates to CSSLGGGRHNEQFF.

This chain joins TRBV28 and TRBJ2-1; maybe TRBD2 (5 bases). The ends were cut back, 1 base at V and 4 bases at J, with 8 bases in the middle. Germline-derived CDR1 and CDR2 are MDHEN and SYDVKM. The CDR3 extends over 14 amino acids. CDR3: CASSLFGLYNEQFF. CDR3 coding DNA: TGTGCCAGCAGTTTATTTGGACTGTACAATGAGCAGTTCTTC.